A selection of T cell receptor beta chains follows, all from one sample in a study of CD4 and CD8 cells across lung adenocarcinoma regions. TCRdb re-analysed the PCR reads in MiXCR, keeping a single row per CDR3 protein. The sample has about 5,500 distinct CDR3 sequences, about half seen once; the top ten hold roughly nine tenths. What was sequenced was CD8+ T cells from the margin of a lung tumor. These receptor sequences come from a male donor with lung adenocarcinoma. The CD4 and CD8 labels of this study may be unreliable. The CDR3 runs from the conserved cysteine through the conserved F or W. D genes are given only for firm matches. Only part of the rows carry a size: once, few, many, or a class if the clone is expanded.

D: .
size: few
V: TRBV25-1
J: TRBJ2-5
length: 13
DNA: TGTGCCAGCAGTGAATCAAATGGGGAGACCCAGTACTTC
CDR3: CASSESNGETQYF

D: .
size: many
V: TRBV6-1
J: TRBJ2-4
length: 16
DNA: TGTGCCAGCAGCTCCGCTGGGTCCATAGCCAAAAACATTCAGTACTTC
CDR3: CASSSAGSIAKNIQYF

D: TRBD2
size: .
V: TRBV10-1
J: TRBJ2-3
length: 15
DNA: TGCGCCAGCGCGGCGGATGCGGGAGCGACAGATACGCAGTACTTT
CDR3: CASAADAGATDTQYF

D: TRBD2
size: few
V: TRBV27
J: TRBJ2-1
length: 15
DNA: TGTGCCAGCAGTCCCGGGACTAGCGAATTCAATGAGCAGTTCTTC
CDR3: CASSPGTSEFNEQFF

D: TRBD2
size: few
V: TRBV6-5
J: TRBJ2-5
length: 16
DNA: TGTGCCAGCAGTTCTTCCTCGGTGGGGGGGGGAGAGACCCAGTACTTC
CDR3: CASSSSSVGGGETQYF

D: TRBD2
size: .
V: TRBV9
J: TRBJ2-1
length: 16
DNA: TGTGCCAGCAGCGTAGCTATCGGGGAGGGCCAGGATGAGCAGTTCTTC
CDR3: CASSVAIGEGQDEQFF

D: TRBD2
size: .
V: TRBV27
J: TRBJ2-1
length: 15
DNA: TGTGCCAGCAGTCCGGGACTAGCGGATTACAATGAGCAGTTCTTC
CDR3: CASSPGLADYNEQFF

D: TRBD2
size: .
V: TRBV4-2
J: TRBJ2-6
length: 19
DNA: TGTGCCAGCAGCCCATCTCGGGGAGCCACGGGGGGTGGGGCCAACGTCCTGACTTTC
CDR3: CASSPSRGATGGGANVLTF

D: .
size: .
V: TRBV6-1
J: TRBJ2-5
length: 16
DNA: TGTGCCAGCAGGGAGTGGTCTTTGTCCGGCGAAGAGACCCAGTACTTC
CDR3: CASREWSLSGEETQYF

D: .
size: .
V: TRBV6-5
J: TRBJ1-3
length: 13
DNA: TGTGCCAGCAGTTACTCAGGGGGAAACACCATATATTTT
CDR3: CASSYSGGNTIYF

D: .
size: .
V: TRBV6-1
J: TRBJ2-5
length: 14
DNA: TGTGCCAGCAGTGAAGGTTTGAGCCTCGGAACCCAGTACTTC
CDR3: CASSEGLSLGTQYF

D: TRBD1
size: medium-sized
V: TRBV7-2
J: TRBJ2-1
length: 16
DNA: TGTGCCAGCAGCGCAGACAGGGATCCCTCCTACAATGAGCAGTTCTTC
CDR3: CASSADRDPSYNEQFF

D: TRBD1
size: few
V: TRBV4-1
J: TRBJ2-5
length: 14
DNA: TGCGCCAGCAGCCACTGGGACAGCTTAGAGACCCAGTACTTC
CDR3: CASSHWDSLETQYF

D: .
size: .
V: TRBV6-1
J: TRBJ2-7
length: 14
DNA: TGTGCGGGCAGTGGGGCACGGGAATTTGAGACGCAGTACTTC
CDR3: CAGSGAREFETQYF

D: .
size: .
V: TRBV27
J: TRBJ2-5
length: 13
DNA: TGTGCCAGCAGTTACGGATACCAAGAGGCGCAGTACTTC
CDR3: CASSYGYQEAQYF

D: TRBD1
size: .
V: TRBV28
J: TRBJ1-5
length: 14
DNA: TGTGCCAGCAATGAGAGACAGGGGGACCAGCCCCAGCATTTT
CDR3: CASNERQGDQPQHF

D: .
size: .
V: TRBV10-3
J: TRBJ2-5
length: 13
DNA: TGTGCCATCAGGGACGATAACCAAGAGACCCAGTACTTC
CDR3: CAIRDDNQETQYF

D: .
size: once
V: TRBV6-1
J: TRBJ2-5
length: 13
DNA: TGTGCCAGCAGTGAATACTTATCGGAGACCCAGTACTTC
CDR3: CASSEYLSETQYF

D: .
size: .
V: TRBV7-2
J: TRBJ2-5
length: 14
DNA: TGTGCCAGCAGCTTCGGAACCTCGTTAGGGACCCAGTACTTC
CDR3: CASSFGTSLGTQYF

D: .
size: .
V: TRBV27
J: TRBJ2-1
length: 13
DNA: TGTGCCAGCAGTCCCAAGACCTACAATGAGCAGTTCTTC
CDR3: CASSPKTYNEQFF

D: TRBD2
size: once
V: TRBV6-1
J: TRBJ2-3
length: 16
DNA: TGTGCCAGCGGGGCGGTAGCGGGGGGCCGGCAAGATACGCAGTATTTC
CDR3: CASGAVAGGRQDTQYF

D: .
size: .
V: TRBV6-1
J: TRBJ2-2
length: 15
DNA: TGTGCCAGCAGCGAACTGGGGAGGAACACCGAGGAGCAGTTTTTT
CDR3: CASSELGRNTEEQFF

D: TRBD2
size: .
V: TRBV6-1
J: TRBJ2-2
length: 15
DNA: TGTGCCAGCAACATAGAGACTAGCAACACCGGGGAGCAGTTTTTC
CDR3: CASNIETSNTGEQFF

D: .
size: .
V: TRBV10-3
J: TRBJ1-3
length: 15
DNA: TGTGCCATCAGTGCCGGGATCAGCTCTGGAAACACCATATATTTT
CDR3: CAISAGISSGNTIYF

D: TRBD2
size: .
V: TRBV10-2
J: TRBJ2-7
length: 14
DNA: TGCGCCAGCAGGCTGACTAGCGGGACTTACGAGCAGTACTTC
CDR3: CASRLTSGTYEQYF

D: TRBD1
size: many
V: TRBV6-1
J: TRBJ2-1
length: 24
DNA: TGTGCCAGCAGCTGGGTTTCTGGGTGGGGACAGGGGATTTTGAGGGCTAGGGTTCACAATGAGCAGTTCTTC
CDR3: CASSWVSGWGQGILRARVHNEQFF

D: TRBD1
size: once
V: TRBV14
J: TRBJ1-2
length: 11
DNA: TGTGCCAGCAACCAAGGGGGCGGCTACACCTTC
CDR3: CASNQGGGYTF

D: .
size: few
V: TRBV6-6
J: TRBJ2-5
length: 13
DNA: TGTGCCAGCAGTTACTCGGGCCGGGAGACCCAGTACTTC
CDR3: CASSYSGRETQYF

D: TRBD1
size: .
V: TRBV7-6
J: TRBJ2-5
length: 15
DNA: TGTGCCAGCAGCTTAGTAATAGGGGGCTGGGAGACCCAGTACTTC
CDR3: CASSLVIGGWETQYF

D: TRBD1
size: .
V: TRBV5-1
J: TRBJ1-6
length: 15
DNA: TGCGCCAGCAGCCCTCGGACAGGGGATCCTTCACCCCTCCACTTT
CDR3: CASSPRTGDPSPLHF

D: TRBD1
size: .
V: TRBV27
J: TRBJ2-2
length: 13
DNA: TGTGCCAGCAGCCGGGACAGCACCGGGGAGCTGTTTTTT
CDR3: CASSRDSTGELFF

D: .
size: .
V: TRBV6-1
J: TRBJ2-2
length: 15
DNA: TGTGCCAGCAGGGGGGAGGCTGTGAACACAGAGGCGCTGTATTTT
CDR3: CASRGEAVNTEALYF

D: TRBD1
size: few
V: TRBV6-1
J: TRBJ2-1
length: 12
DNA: TGTGCCAGCAGCGACAGGGGCAATGAGCAGTTCTTC
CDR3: CASSDRGNEQFF

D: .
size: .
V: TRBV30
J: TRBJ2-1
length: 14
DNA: TGTGCCTGGAGTGTAGGTTCCTCCTACAATGAGCAGTTCTTC
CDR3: CAWSVGSSYNEQFF

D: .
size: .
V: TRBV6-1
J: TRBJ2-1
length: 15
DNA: TGTGCCAGCAGTGAAGACAGGGCGCGATACAATGAGCAGTTCTTC
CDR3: CASSEDRARYNEQFF

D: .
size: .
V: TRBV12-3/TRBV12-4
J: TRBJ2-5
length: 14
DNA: TGTGCCAGCAGTTTAGGGGTCTCAGCGGAGACCCAGTACTTC
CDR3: CASSLGVSAETQYF

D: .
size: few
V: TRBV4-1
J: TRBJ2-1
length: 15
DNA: TGCGCCAGCAGCCAGCCGGGACTGGAGCACAATGAGCAGTTCTTC
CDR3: CASSQPGLEHNEQFF

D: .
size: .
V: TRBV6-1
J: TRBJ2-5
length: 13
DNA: TGTGCCAGCAAGTCCGGCAGGGGGGGGACCCAGTACTTC
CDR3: CASKSGRGGTQYF